This T cell receptor (beta chain) was retrieved from a study of blood T cell repertoires in COVID-19. Study as a whole: Sites in the United States, Italy and Spain provided acute and convalescent COVID-19 samples. Sources were T cells, B-cell-depleted T cells, or PBMCs; the material itself was cDNA or gDNA.

This clone came up once. In the original workflow: Using reference gene primer amplification, nucleated cell counts were estimated. Method: immunoSEQ multiplex PCR; TCRdb's copy keeps in-frame clones and lacks some. That table supplies the V and J calls and clone size; D and trimming were determined from the DNA. The table lists under 80,000 clones, 87% of them singletons. V was shortened by 3 bases and J by 6 bases, with 29 bases between the two germline ends. From germline, CDR1 is DFQATT and CDR2 SNEGSKA (reference sequence). This CDR3 is 18 amino acids long. The sequenced sample consisted of peripheral blood. This clonotype was obtained from a man aged 60 to 69 with acute or convalescent COVID-19. J is TRBJ1-2 and V is TRBV20-1; tentative D call: TRBD1 (5 bases). The CDR3 DNA reads as TGCAGTGCTAGTAAAAGGTCTGAGGTGGCGGGGACTCATAATGGCTACACCTTC. This encodes CSASKRSEVAGTHNGYTF.